Detailed here is one T cell receptor (beta chain). The antigen is not known. Assembly of TCR beta libraries relied on iRepertoire HTBI primers together with Arm-PCR of CDR3 regions. Study processing details: The samples included approximately 60 TRBV and 15 or so TRBJ segments. TCRdb re-analysed the multiplex PCR reads in MiXCR, keeping a single row per CDR3 protein. The authors' filters were not applied to this entry. The sample has around 300,000 distinct CDR3 sequences, around 21% seen once; the top ten hold more than 50%. Indicated time point: persistent/refractory GD, antithyroid drugs over 5 years with positive TRAb. Extracted RNA from PBMCs served as the source of the TCR library. The sample comes from a study of regulatory T cells in long-lasting Graves disease. Per the germline V gene, CDR1 is MNHEY and CDR2 is SMNVEV (reference sequence). Trimming stripped 3 bases from V and 5 bases from J, with 16 bases between. The length of the CDR3 is 15 residues.

Study-level points and caveats: Persistent Graves' patients showed less TCR diversity than newly diagnosed patients showed.

The sequence derives from a female donor with Graves disease. The chain uses TRBV27 and TRBJ2-5; D could derive from TRBD1 or TRBD2 (7 bases each). The specimen comprised peripheral blood mononuclear cells (PBMCs), sampled when the disease was refractory, from a patient treated with antithyroid drugs. Written as DNA, the CDR3 is TGTGCCAGCAGTTTCATCAGGGGGGAGGGGGAGACCCAGTACTTC. This codes for CASSFIRGEGETQYF.